The 3 T cell receptor beta chains below all came from one sample that was sequenced in a study of blood T cell repertoires in COVID-19. Produced via immunoSEQ multiplex PCR; TCRdb's table is partial and in-frame only. The sample has about 100,000 clones; 80% to 90% are singletons. The sequenced sample was PBMCs or T cells enriched from blood (not recorded which). These receptors were taken from a woman in her fifties or sixties who had recovered from COVID-19.

The chain has TRBV5-4 and TRBJ1-1; a weak D match, TRBD1 (6 bases). The germline V gene encodes CDR1 SGHNT and CDR2 YYREEE (reference sequence). V shed 3 bases and J shed 8 bases, with 14 bases lying between them. This CDR3 is 13 amino acids long. The DNA of the CDR3 is TGTGCCAGCAGCTACGGGGGGGCTTTAGAAGCTTTCTTT. Translation gives CASSYGGALEAFF.

CDR3: CASSPWDREGSPLHF. In nucleotides, the CDR3 is TGTGCCAGCAGTCCCTGGGACAGGGAGGGTTCACCCCTCCACTTT. The chain employs TRBV7-9 and TRBJ1-6, with 9 bases that match TRBD1. The CDR3 is 15 amino acids. The germline CDR1 and CDR2 sequences are SEHNR and FQNEAQ (reference sequence). The V gene end was trimmed by 6 bases and the J gene end by 9 bases; junction bases not matched to a gene: 9.

The chain couples TRBV19 to TRBJ2-1; 10 bases are a match to TRBD1. The CDR3 length is 16 residues. Germline CDR1 LNHDA, CDR2 SQIVND (reference sequence). With V trimmed by 4 bases and J by 3 bases, 6 bases remained unmatched. The CDR3 reads CASSTRTGGYYNEQFF. DNA for the CDR3: TGTGCCAGTAGTACCAGGACAGGGGGTTACTACAATGAGCAGTTCTTC. Using reference TRBV19 and TRBJ2-1 for the parts outside the CDR3, the full variable domain is DGGITQSPKYLFRKEGQNVTLSCEQNLNHDAMYWYRQDPGQGLRLIYYSQIVNDFQKGDIAEGYSVSREKKESFPLTVTSAQKNPTAFYLCASSTRTGGYYNEQFFGPGTRLTVL.